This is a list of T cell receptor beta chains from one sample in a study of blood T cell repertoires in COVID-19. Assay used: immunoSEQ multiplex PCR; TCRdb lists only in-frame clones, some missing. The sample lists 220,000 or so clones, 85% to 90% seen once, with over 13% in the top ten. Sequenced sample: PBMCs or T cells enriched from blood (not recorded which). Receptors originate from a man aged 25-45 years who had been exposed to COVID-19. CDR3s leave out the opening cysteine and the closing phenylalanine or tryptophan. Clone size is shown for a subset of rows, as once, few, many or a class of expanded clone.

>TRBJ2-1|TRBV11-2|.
ASSFPGGEQF
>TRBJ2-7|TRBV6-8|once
ASTSGEDEQY
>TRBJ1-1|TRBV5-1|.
ASSIHRGSNTEAF
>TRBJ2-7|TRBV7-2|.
ASSFGGASYEQY
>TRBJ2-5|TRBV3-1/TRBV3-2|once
ASSQDSTQSRETQY
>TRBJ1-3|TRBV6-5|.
ASSRLGEAGNTIY
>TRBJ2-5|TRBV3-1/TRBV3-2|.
ASSQQRGPQETQY
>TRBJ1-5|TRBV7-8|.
ASSYTAGSNQPQH
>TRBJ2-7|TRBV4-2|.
ASSQASGGSYEQY
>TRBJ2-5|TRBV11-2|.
ASSLEGTSGGATETQY
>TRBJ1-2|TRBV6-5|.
ASRPRSWSWGYT
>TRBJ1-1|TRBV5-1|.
ASSFFPGTAQNTEAF
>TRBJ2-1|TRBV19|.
ASSLPGLAHPNEQF
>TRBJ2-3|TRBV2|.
ASNERGPLMQY
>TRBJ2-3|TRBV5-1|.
ASSLRQGADTQY
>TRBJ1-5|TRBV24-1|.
ATSATGGSGQPQH
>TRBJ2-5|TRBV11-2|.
ASSLDRYRGRWETQY
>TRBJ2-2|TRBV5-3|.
ARGTGYTGELF
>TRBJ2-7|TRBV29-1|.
SVAGTGLYEQY
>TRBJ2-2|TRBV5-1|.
ASSAGTSGDTGELF
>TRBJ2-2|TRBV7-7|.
ASSLASGGNTGELF
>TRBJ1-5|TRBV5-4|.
ASSLDRQPQH
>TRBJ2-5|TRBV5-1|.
ASSLVAGGQETQY
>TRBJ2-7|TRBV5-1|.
ASSLGETTSVDYEQY
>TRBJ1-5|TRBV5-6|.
ASSLAFTGNQPQH
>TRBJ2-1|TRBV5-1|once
ASRFATGGNNEQF
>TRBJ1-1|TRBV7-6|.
ASSLDREKDTEAF